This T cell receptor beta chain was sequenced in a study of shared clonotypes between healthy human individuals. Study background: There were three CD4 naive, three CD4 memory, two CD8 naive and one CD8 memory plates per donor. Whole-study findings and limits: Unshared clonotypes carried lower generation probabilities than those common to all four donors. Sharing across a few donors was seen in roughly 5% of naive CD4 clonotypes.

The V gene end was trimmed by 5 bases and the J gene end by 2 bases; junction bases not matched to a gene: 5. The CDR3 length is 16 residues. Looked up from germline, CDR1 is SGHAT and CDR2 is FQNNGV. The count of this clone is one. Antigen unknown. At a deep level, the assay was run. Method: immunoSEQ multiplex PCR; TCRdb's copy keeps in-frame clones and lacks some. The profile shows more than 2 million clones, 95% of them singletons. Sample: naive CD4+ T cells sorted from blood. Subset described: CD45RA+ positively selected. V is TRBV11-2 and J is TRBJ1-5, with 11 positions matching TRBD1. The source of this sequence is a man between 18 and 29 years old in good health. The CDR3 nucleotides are TGTGCCAGCAGCCCAAGGACAGGGGGCGGCAATCAGCCCCAGCATTTT. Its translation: CASSPRTGGGNQPQHF.